This T cell receptor (beta chain) was sequenced in a study of T cell repertoires in cytomegalovirus infection. The overall study: Matching HLA type and CMV infection were both indicated by public TCR beta signatures. General observations from the study: Dominating the ex vivo response were HLA-C-restricted CMV-specific TCR beta clonotypes. CMV carriers with the relevant HLA were identified by cumulative public TCR beta family frequency.

TCRdb itself ran the reads through MiXCR, one entry per CDR3 protein. Seen here are fewer than 550,000 distinct CDR3 sequences, 16% observed once, and the top ten hold roughly a quarter. In this sample, this clonotype turned up many times. Its antigen is not known. The CDR3 consists of 14 residues. V dropped 7 bases and J dropped 1 base, with 12 bases sitting between them. The germline CDR1 and CDR2 sequences are MNHEY and SMNVEV (reference sequence). The TCR was taken from a human donor in good health (CMV status not recorded). Some clones in this sample may be carry-over from other donors' samples. The rearrangement links TRBV27 to TRBJ2-3; perhaps TRBD2 as D (6 bases). The sample consisted of CD8+ T cells from PBMCs. CDR3 in DNA: TGTGCCAGCACCCCAGCGGGCCGCACAGATACGCAGTATTTT. It is translated as CASTPAGRTDTQYF.